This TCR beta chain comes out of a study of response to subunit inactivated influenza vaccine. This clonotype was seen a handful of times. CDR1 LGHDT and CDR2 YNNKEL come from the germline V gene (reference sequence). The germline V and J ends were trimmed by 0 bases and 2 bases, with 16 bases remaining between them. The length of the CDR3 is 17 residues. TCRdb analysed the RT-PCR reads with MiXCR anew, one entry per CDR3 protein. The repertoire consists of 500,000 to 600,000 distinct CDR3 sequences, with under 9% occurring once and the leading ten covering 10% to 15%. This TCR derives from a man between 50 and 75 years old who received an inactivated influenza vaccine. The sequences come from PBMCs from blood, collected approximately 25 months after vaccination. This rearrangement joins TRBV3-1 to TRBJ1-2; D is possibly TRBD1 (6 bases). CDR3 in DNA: TGTGCCAGCAGCCAAGATCTTTGGGCAGGGGAGAACTATGGCTACACCTTC. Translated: CASSQDLWAGENYGYTF. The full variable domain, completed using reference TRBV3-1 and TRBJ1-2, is DTAVSQTPKYLVTQMGNDKSIKCEQNLGHDTMYWYKQDSKKFLKIMFSYNNKELIINETVPNRFSPKSPDKAHLNLHINSLELGDSAVYFCASSQDLWAGENYGYTFGSGTRLTVV.